This section outlines one TCR beta chain sequence together with its context. The CDR3 spans 15 residues. The germline CDR1 and CDR2 sequences are DFQATT and SNEGSKA (reference sequence). Next came a second PCR, run for about 7 to 12 cycles, which used a sample-barcoded 5' primer along with a J-beta primer mix. TCRdb processed the 5' RACE reads anew with MiXCR; each CDR3 protein has one entry. In the table there are 1,500,000 or so distinct CDR3 sequences, approximately 59% of which are singletons. The sample originates from a study of blood T cells in healthy people across ages. The V call is TRBV20-1, the J call TRBJ2-4; 8 bases match TRBD1. The J call could be wrong; TRBJ2-7 is a better fit for the DNA end. The clonotype was recovered from a man in his late teens or twenties in good health. Material for sequencing was blood. CDR3 protein: CSARDPGQGAYEQYF. The CDR3 DNA is TGCAGTGCTAGAGATCCCGGTCAGGGGGCTTACGAGCAGTACTTC.